A single sample gave rise to the 19 T cell receptor beta chains below, sequenced in a study of cytotoxic CD8 clonotypes in ibrutinib-treated CLL. Some clones are missing from TCRdb's copy, which holds only in-frame ones; the method was immunoSEQ multiplex PCR. Of roughly 150,000 clones in the sample, roughly 77% were seen once. The source material was PBMCs, sampled after 12 months of ibrutinib treatment. The receptors were sampled from a human donor with chronic lymphocytic leukemia.

This clone was observed a handful of times. This chain connects TRBV5-6 to TRBJ1-1; maybe TRBD1 (5 bases). Trimming took off 7 bases at V and 1 base at J, with 11 bases between the two ends. The CDR3 runs 13 residues. Germline V gene sequence: CDR1 SGHDT, CDR2 YYEEEE. The DNA of the CDR3 is TGTGCCAGCCACAGGCAACCGAACACTGAAGCTTTCTTT. Its translation: CASHRQPNTEAFF.

The rearrangement joins TRBV18 to TRBJ1-5; D may be TRBD1 (5 bases). V dropped 3 bases and J dropped 2 bases, with 14 bases sitting between them. Per the germline V gene, CDR1 is KGHSH and CDR2 is LQKENI. This CDR3 contains 16 residues. This chain's CDR3 is CASSPTPQGGNQPQHF. CDR3 nucleotide sequence: TGTGCCAGCTCACCGACTCCTCAGGGCGGCAATCAGCCCCAGCATTTT.

DNA of the CDR3: TGTGCCAGCAGTTCGTCAAATACCGGGGAGCTGTTTTTT. Translating gives CASSSSNTGELFF. The V call is TRBV28, the J call TRBJ2-2, with D hard to call. The length of the CDR3 is 13 residues. Germline V gene data show CDR1 as MDHEN and CDR2 as SYDVKM. V lost 4 bases and J 5 bases, leaving 8 bases between the germline ends.

The rearrangement joins TRBV7-2 to TRBJ2-7, with D unclear. The V and J ends lost 1 base and 3 bases respectively, with 13 bases between them. CDR1 and CDR2 from the germline V gene are SGHTA and FQGNSA. This CDR3 region has 15 residues. The CDR3: CASSLVGGIGYEQYF. The CDR3 DNA sequence: TGTGCCAGCAGCTTAGTGGGTGGGATCGGCTACGAGCAGTACTTC.

The chain joins TRBV14 to TRBJ2-7; 7 bases map to TRBD1. The CDR3 spans 14 residues. With 0 bases clipped from V and 9 bases from J, the junction kept 8 bases outside the gene matches. Germline-derived CDR1 and CDR2 are SGHDN and FVKESK. The CDR3 spells CASSQDFAGGRQYF. The CDR3 nucleotides read TGTGCCAGCAGCCAAGATTTCGCAGGGGGAAGGCAGTACTTC.

The chain carries TRBV5-4 and TRBJ2-5; TRBD2 matches at 10 bases. This CDR3 is 17 amino acids long. J lost 1 base, V lost 3 bases, and 9 bases had no gene match. Germline lookup yields CDR1 SGHNT and CDR2 YYREEE (reference sequence). CDR3 bases: TGTGCCAGCAGCTCGGGGCTAGCGGGAGCTCCCCAAGAGACCCAGTACTTC. Its protein is CASSSGLAGAPQETQYF.

V usage is TRBV29-1 and J usage is TRBJ2-3; TRBD1 aligns across 12 bases. CDR1 SQVTM and CDR2 ANQGSEA come from the germline V gene. Trimming cost V 2 bases and J 7 bases; bases outside gene matches: 4. The CDR3 length is 14 residues. CDR3: CSVERDRGLYTQYF. CDR3 sequence (DNA): TGCAGCGTTGAAAGGGACAGGGGGCTTTATACGCAGTATTTT.

This clone was seen only once. The gene calls are TRBV28 and TRBJ1-4, with D perhaps TRBD1 (5 bases). Trimming cost V 4 bases and J 9 bases, with 9 bases left between them. CDR3 length: 12 residues. Germline V gives CDR1 MDHEN, CDR2 SYDVKM. The CDR3 spells CASSSQGKKLFF. The DNA of the CDR3 is TGTGCCAGCAGTTCTCAGGGAAAAAAACTGTTTTTT.

V is TRBV10-3 and J is TRBJ2-2; D unclear. The CDR3 is made up of 14 amino acids. The V and J ends lost 10 bases and 0 bases respectively, with 12 bases between them. Germline CDR1 ENHRY, CDR2 SYGVKD. The chain's CDR3 is CASLRAPNTGELFF. The CDR3 bases are TGTGCCAGCCTCCGGGCTCCGAACACCGGGGAGCTGTTTTTT.

The chain recombines TRBV4-1 with TRBJ1-5; no clear D gene. The CDR3 is 14 residues long. V dropped 2 bases and J dropped 4 bases, with 9 bases sitting between them. Germline loops: CDR1 MGHRA, CDR2 YSYEKL. The CDR3 coding sequence is TGCGCCAGCAGCCAAATTCTGGGGAATCAGCCCCAGCATTTT. Protein: CASSQILGNQPQHF.

The chain has TRBV29-1 and TRBJ2-2; D not certain. The V end was cut by 7 bases, the J end by 4 bases, with 13 bases between. Per germline, CDR1 SQVTM and CDR2 ANQGSEA. The CDR3 has 13 amino acids. The CDR3 sequence: CSGALQSTGELFF. For the CDR3, the DNA is TGCAGCGGGGCCCTACAGAGCACCGGGGAGCTGTTTTTT.

The chain uses TRBV7-6 and TRBJ2-2; unclear D gene. Germline CDR1 and CDR2: SGHVS and FNYEAQ. The V gene lost 1 base and the J gene lost 4 bases, with 1 base spanning the gap. This CDR3 has 12 residues. CDR3 sequence reads: CASSLGTGELFF. For the CDR3, the DNA is TGTGCCAGCAGCTTAGGCACCGGGGAGCTGTTTTTT.

Concerning this clone: Other DNA sequences in the sample encode the same CDR3. V usage is TRBV7-9 and J usage is TRBJ1-1; possibly TRBD1 for D (5 bases). Germline V lookup: CDR1 SEHNR, CDR2 FQNEAQ (reference sequence). CDR3 length equals 14 residues. V was clipped by 5 bases and J by 3 bases, with 13 bases between them. The CDR3 reads CASSPAGSYTEAFF. CDR3 coding DNA: TGTGCCAGCAGCCCCGCAGGGAGTTACACTGAAGCTTTCTTT. The complete variable domain, with remaining parts taken from reference TRBV7-9 and TRBJ1-1, reads DTGVSQNPRHKITKRGQNVTFRCDPISEHNRLYWYRQTLGQGPEFLTYFQNEAQLEKSRLLSDRFSAERPKGSFSTLEIQRTEQGDSAMYLCASSPAGSYTEAFFGQGTRLTVV.

This chain joins TRBV7-8 and TRBJ1-4, with unresolved D. Germline CDR1 and CDR2: SGHVS and FQNEAQ. The germline V and J ends were trimmed by 4 bases and 8 bases, with 23 bases remaining between them. The CDR3 length is 17 residues. CDR3 in DNA: TGTGCCAGCAGCTACCGTTCGGTACCCACCGACCGAGAAAAACTGTTTTTT. It encodes CASSYRSVPTDREKLFF.

The V gene is TRBV4-3, the J gene TRBJ1-4; possible D gene TRBD1, 6 bases. Germline V gene data show CDR1 as LGHNA and CDR2 as YSLEER. The CDR3 runs 20 residues. The germline V and J ends were trimmed by 0 bases and 7 bases, with 27 bases remaining between them. The CDR3 is CASSQDWGGLRGGSGEKLFF. The DNA for the CDR3 is TGCGCCAGCAGCCAAGATTGGGGAGGACTCAGGGGAGGGTCGGGTGAAAAACTGTTTTTT.

This clone was recorded only once. Here the CDR3 reads CASSPGVNGNTIYF. The CDR3 DNA follows: TGTGCCAGCTCACCAGGGGTGAACGGAAACACCATATATTTT. V gene TRBV18 combines with J gene TRBJ1-3, with no clear D. CDR1 is KGHSH and CDR2 is LQKENI in the germline V gene. CDR3 size: 14 residues. V lost 2 bases and J 4 bases, leaving 9 bases between the germline ends.

The chain joins TRBV6-1 to TRBJ1-6; D is undetermined. This CDR3 has 15 residues. CDR1 and CDR2 (germline): MNHNS, SASEGT. V was shortened by 1 base and J by 8 bases, with 12 bases between the two germline ends. CDR3 sequence (DNA): TGTGCCAGCAGTGAAGGTTGGGGTGTCCATTCACCCCTCCACTTT. Its protein is CASSEGWGVHSPLHF.

The chain carries TRBV4-3 and TRBJ2-5; 11 bases are a match to TRBD2. CDR3 length: 16 residues. Germline values: CDR1 LGHNA, CDR2 YSLEER. Losses at the gene ends were 1 base for V and 4 bases for J; bases not matched to a gene: 5. CDR3 sequence: CASSQVAGGPSETQYF. CDR3 nucleotides: TGCGCCAGCAGCCAAGTAGCGGGAGGGCCCTCAGAGACCCAGTACTTC.

V and J are TRBV27 and TRBJ2-7; D gene ambiguous. With 4 bases removed from V and 6 bases from J, the gap between germline ends came to 10 bases. Germline V CDR1 and CDR2: MNHEY, SMNVEV (reference sequence). CDR3 length equals 12 residues. Written as DNA, the CDR3 is TGTGCCAGCAGTTCCCGGAACCTCGAGCAGTACTTC. Encoded protein: CASSSRNLEQYF.